This entry describes one T cell receptor beta chain. The clone's antigen remains unknown. Base quality data are lacking; no much larger clone is found one base away. Genomic DNA was extracted from sorted cells with the Quick-DNA Microprep Kit. Amplification of TCRbeta DNA was done with the immunoSEQ hsTCRbeta kit, following the protocol from the manufacturer. An Illumina MiSeq instrument was used to sequence the TCRbeta libraries. From the authors' description of their analysis: Removing out-of-frame sequences left under 2.5 million distinct TCRbeta sequences, an average of about 73,000 per individual. Two values were used to score each individual: the count of some 150 previously reported CMV-associated TCRbeta sequences and the total count of productive distinct TCRbeta sequences. A beta-binomial model was reimplemented in Python, and scikit-learn random forests with default parameters were trained on US cohort data. Classifier performance on the Belgian cohort was summarized as median AUC with percentile confidence intervals calculated over 10,000 bootstrap iterations. TCRdb provides this immuneACCESS table in a form limited to in-frame rearrangements. Some clones are lacking; in checked studies, under half of them reflect an unresolved V gene, and why the rest are absent is not known. That table furnishes V, J and clone size, whereas the DNA furnished D and trimming. For this sample the table gives under 45,000 clones, of which 65% to 85% were detected only once. Of the sample, around 0.6% is held by the ten largest clones.

A FACSAria II was used to sort memory CD4+ T cells, defined as single viable CD3+CD4+CD8-CD45RO+ cells. CMV serostatus was assessed using a Roche Elecsys assay, by which serum IgG against CMV pp150, pp28, p38 and p52 was detected. After the samples were thawed, total CD4+ T cells were enriched through positive selection using CD4 magnetic microbeads. Samples originated from another study that specifically interrogated the CD4+ T cell memory repertoire. Peripheral blood mononuclear cells were isolated and cryopreserved according to standard operating procedures, and serum was stored at -80 degrees C. The staining used CD3-PerCP (BW264/56), CD4-APC (RPA-T4), CD45RO-PE (UCHT1) and CD8-Pacific Orange (3B5) antibodies, and Sytox blue was used to exclude non-viable cells. The data were taken from a study of memory CD4+ T cells and cytomegalovirus serostatus (dated by TCRdb to between 2018 and 2020). With regard to the full study: A total of around 35 healthy Belgian adults, of whom 9 were CMV seropositive and approximately 25 were CMV seronegative, were included in the cohort. To replicate a published TCR-based CMV serostatus classifier, the researchers sequenced the CD4+ memory TCRbeta repertoires of a Belgian cohort whose cytomegalovirus serostatus was known. Results and caveats for the whole study, not just this receptor: On the Belgian cohort, the classifier built on the original framework reached a median bootstrapped AUC of about 0.95, with a 95% CI of 0.76-1.00. Only CD4+CD45RO+ memory cells were sequenced, in contrast to the original study, which included naive and memory CD4+ and CD8+ populations. For predicting CMV serostatus, the median bootstrapped AUC was roughly 0.95 using the original framework and 0.91 using a US-trained random forest. The results were read as suggesting that the CMV-associated TCR signature is, for the most part, present in the CD4+ memory repertoire. Of over 150 previously reported CMV-associated TCRbeta sequences, around 67 appeared in the CD4+ memory repertoires, each in one to five individuals.

V lost 0 bases and J lost 5 bases, and the count of bases not matched to a germline gene is 5. From its cysteine to its phenylalanine, the CDR3 spans 15 amino acids. The DNA shown is the 45-base CDR3, in frame from base 1. The germline V gene sets CDR1 to SGHDT and CDR2 to YYEEEE. The V and J genes are TRBV5-6 and TRBJ1-2, and 9 junction bases match TRBD1. Specimen: memory CD4+ T cells from blood. This clonotype originated in an adult in good health and CMV-seronegative. The encoded CDR3 is CASSLGTGVYYGYTF. Read as DNA, the sequence is TGTGCCAGCAGCTTGGGGACAGGGGTTTATTATGGCTACACCTTC.